This entry is about one T cell receptor beta chain. The data belong to a study of blood T cell repertoires in COVID-19. Study context: COVID-19 samples, acute and convalescent, were from the United States, Italy and Spain. T cells, B-cell-depleted T cells, or PBMCs provided the cDNA or gDNA that served as material.

Original processing notes: Reference gene primer amplification in the assay estimated nucleated cell counts. Some clones are missing from TCRdb's copy, which holds only in-frame ones; the method was immunoSEQ multiplex PCR. V and J calls and clone size are given by that table; D and trimming were obtained from the DNA. This table has about 220,000 clones, 65% to 90% appearing once. Seattle's enrolled individuals joined amid active infection and were then monitored longitudinally. The V segment lost 2 bases and the J segment 1 base; nucleotides outside the gene matches: 1. The CDR3 runs 15 residues. Per the germline V gene, CDR1 is SGHTA and CDR2 is FQGTGA.

This clonotype was obtained from a woman aged 70-85 years with COVID-19, enrolled during active disease. Sequenced material: peripheral blood. The chain combines TRBV7-3 with TRBJ2-5, with 10 bases that match TRBD2. The CDR3 DNA reads TGTGCCAGCAGCTTACTAGCGGGAGTCCAAGAGACCCAGTACTTC. Protein product: CASSLLAGVQETQYF.